The source of this TCR beta chain is a study of long-term antiretroviral therapy in people with HIV. The run of the v3.0 immunoSEQ assay was at survey level. The assay was immunoSEQ multiplex PCR, and TCRdb's table has in-frame clones only and misses some. Of about 36,000 clones listed, 80% are singletons. Germline CDR1 SGHNT, CDR2 YYREEE (reference sequence). With 2 bases removed from V and 7 bases from J, the gap between germline ends came to 15 bases. CDR3 size: 14 residues. The sample consisted of unsorted PBMCs, taken 3.4 years after starting antiretroviral therapy. The clonotype originates from a man between 25 and 39 years old with HIV. The V call is TRBV5-4, the J call TRBJ2-5; the D is unclear. The CDR3 DNA sequence: TGTGCCAGCAGCTTTACCGGAGAAGTGGGGACCCAGTACTTC. Its protein is CASSFTGEVGTQYF.